This T cell receptor (beta chain) originates from a study of blood T cell repertoires in COVID-19. Seattle patient enrollment occurred during active infection, with longitudinal follow-up thereafter. CDR3 length equals 14 residues. Germline CDR1 MRHNA, CDR2 SNTAGT. V dropped 0 bases and J dropped 4; count of bases not matched to a gene: 2. Original processing methods: Reference gene primer amplification yielded estimated nucleated cell counts. Profiled with immunoSEQ multiplex PCR; TCRdb holds only in-frame clones, not every one. The D gene and trimming were derived from the DNA, and the V and J assignments and clone size from that table. The sample contains about 150,000 clones, roughly 88% of which appear only once.

This TCR derives from a man older than 75 with COVID-19, enrolled during active disease. The sequencing input was peripheral blood. The chain recombines TRBV6-4 with TRBJ2-5, with TRBD2 matching over 7 bases. CDR3 sequence reads: CASSDSTSRETQYF. The CDR3 DNA sequence: TGTGCCAGCAGTGACTCGACTAGCAGAGAGACCCAGTACTTC.